The rows below give T cell receptor beta chains drawn from one sample of a study of early T cells in non-severe SARS-CoV-2 infection. TCRdb independently ran MiXCR on the 5' RACE reads; one entry per CDR3 protein. Among 55,000 or so distinct CDR3 sequences listed, around 13% were seen once. Sequenced material: whole blood. These TCRs come from an adult who was a healthcare worker with PCR-confirmed SARS-CoV-2 infection or an uninfected control (not recorded which). Both conserved end residues are part of each CDR3. D genes are given only for firm matches. Clone size is given for some rows only: seen once, a few or many times, or a class if the clone is expanded.

many NA TRBJ2-4 TRBV9 TGTGCCAGCAGCCCAGGGGGGGCGGGAGGCATTCAGTACTTC CASSPGGAGGIQYF
many TRBD2 TRBJ2-3 TRBV10-3 TGTGCCATCAGTGACCCTAACCGGCGGGGGGCGGATACGCAGTATTTT CAISDPNRRGADTQYF
few NA TRBJ1-1 TRBV21-1 NA CASSKVGRGAPLNTEAFF
NA NA TRBJ2-7 TRBV9 TGTGCCAGCAGCGTAGGGGCGGGGTACGAGCAGTACTTC CASSVGAGYEQYF
few NA TRBJ2-3 TRBV18 TGTGCCAGCTCACCCGACAGTACAGATACGCAGTATTTT CASSPDSTDTQYF
many NA TRBJ2-6 TRBV6-5 TGTGCCAGCAGTTTCTGGGCTGGGGCCAACGTCCTGACTTTC CASSFWAGANVLTF
few TRBD2 TRBJ2-7 TRBV6-2/TRBV6-3 TGTGCCAGCAGCCCCGGGAGGGGGGAGCAGTACTTC CASSPGRGEQYF
many NA TRBJ2-1 TRBV20-1 TGCAGTGCTAACGGGGACAATGAGCAGTTCTTC CSANGDNEQFF
NA NA TRBJ1-1 TRBV27 TGTGCCAGCAGTTTCCGAATGGGCGTCACTGAAGCTTTCTTT CASSFRMGVTEAFF
few TRBD1 TRBJ2-7 TRBV2 TGTGCCAGCAGTTCGGAGACAGGGGGTCCAATTCCGTACTTC CASSSETGGPIPYF
few TRBD1 TRBJ1-6 TRBV2 TGTGCCAGCAGTCGGGGACAGGAGGGGTATAATTCACCCCTCCACTTT CASSRGQEGYNSPLHF
NA NA TRBJ1-5 TRBV19 TGTGCCAGTAGTATTTCTCAGGGCTCAGGTCAGCCCCAGCATTTT CASSISQGSGQPQHF
few NA TRBJ1-1 TRBV5-1 TGCGCCAGCAGCTACCGGGCCCTAGAGGTCACTGAAGCTTTCTTT CASSYRALEVTEAFF
many TRBD1 TRBJ1-1 TRBV11-2 TGTGCCAGCAGCTTACCGGACAGGGAGGGTACTGAAGCTTTCTTT CASSLPDREGTEAFF
many NA TRBJ2-3 TRBV9 TGTGCCAGCAGCGTAGAAGCCATGCCCCGCACAGATACGCAGTATTTT CASSVEAMPRTDTQYF
NA NA TRBJ1-5 TRBV5-1 TGCGCCAGCAGCTTGGCCGGTGGCAGCAATCAGCCCCAGCATTTT CASSLAGGSNQPQHF
NA TRBD2 TRBJ2-1 TRBV6-2/TRBV6-3 TGTGCCAGCAGTTACTCGAATCCTCTTGGGACTAGCGGGTACAATGAGCAGTTCTTC CASSYSNPLGTSGYNEQFF
NA NA TRBJ2-5 TRBV20-1 TGCAGTGCTAGAGTCGGGGCTTATCAAGAGACCCAGTACTTC CSARVGAYQETQYF
many NA TRBJ2-3 TRBV20-1 TGCAGTGCTAAGAACACGGCGACAAGCACAGATACGCAGTATTTT CSAKNTATSTDTQYF
many NA TRBJ2-5 TRBV12-3/TRBV12-4 TGTGCCAGCAGTTTGTTGGAGACCCAGTACTTC CASSLLETQYF
many TRBD2 TRBJ2-3 TRBV29-1 TGCAGCGTTCCTGGTGGGCTAGCGGACCGCATTAGTACGCAGTATTTT CSVPGGLADRISTQYF
few NA TRBJ2-7 TRBV29-1 TGCAGCGTACGACAGGCCCTAGGGAGTCAGTACTTC CSVRQALGSQYF
NA TRBD1 TRBJ1-3 TRBV30 TGTGCCTGGAGCCGCACAGGGGCGACTGGAAACACCATATATTTT CAWSRTGATGNTIYF
NA NA TRBJ1-1 TRBV27 TGTGCCAGCAGTTTTAATTTGGGCACTGAAGCTTTCTTT CASSFNLGTEAFF
NA NA TRBJ1-1 TRBV6-5 TGTGCCAGCAGTTACTCCAGAGGGGTGAACACTGAAGCTTTCTTT CASSYSRGVNTEAFF
many TRBD1 TRBJ1-1 TRBV30 TGTGCCTGGGAACAGGGGGGGACTGAAGCTTTCTTT CAWEQGGTEAFF
NA NA TRBJ2-3 TRBV2 TGTGCCAGCAGTGAAGTGGTCCAACCATGGTTTACAGATACGCAGTATTTT CASSEVVQPWFTDTQYF
NA NA TRBJ1-4 TRBV30 TGTGCCTGGAACGACAGGCCTGGTGAAAAACTGTTTTTT CAWNDRPGEKLFF
many TRBD1 TRBJ2-3 TRBV7-9 TGTGCCAGCAGCTCCCGGGACAGGGGGCCCACAGATACGCAGTATTTT CASSSRDRGPTDTQYF
NA NA TRBJ1-4 TRBV12-3/TRBV12-4 TGTGCCAGCAGGCCAAACCCGGGGAGGGGGGGCGGTTCTAATGAAAAACTGTTTTTT CASRPNPGRGGGSNEKLFF
few TRBD2 TRBJ2-3 TRBV2 TGTGCCAGCAGAATAGCGGGGGGGTCTCGAGATACGCAGTATTTT CASRIAGGSRDTQYF
many NA TRBJ2-7 TRBV10-3 TGTGCCATCAGTGATGTAGGTGCAGGCTACGAGCAGTACTTC CAISDVGAGYEQYF
NA NA TRBJ1-6 TRBV2 TGTGCCAGCAGTGAAGGTCGCAGGGTCGGGAATTCACCCCTCCACTTT CASSEGRRVGNSPLHF
many NA TRBJ1-6 TRBV11-2 TGTGCCAGCAGCTTAGACCCGACAGACCCCTATAATTCACCCCTCCACTTT CASSLDPTDPYNSPLHF
NA TRBD1 TRBJ1-1 TRBV10-3 TGTGCCATCAGTGAGCGCCTAACGGCTCAGGGGGGTAACATGAACACTGAAGCTTTCTTT CAISERLTAQGGNMNTEAFF
many NA TRBJ1-2 TRBV12-3/TRBV12-4 TGTGCCAGCAGTTTAGAAGGCTCAGGGCCTAACTATGGCTACACCTTC CASSLEGSGPNYGYTF
NA NA TRBJ2-7 TRBV6-5 TGTGCCAGCAGCCGGTTAGGAAGGGACCAGGGGCAGTACTTC CASSRLGRDQGQYF
NA TRBD1 TRBJ2-7 TRBV2 TGTGCCAGCAGTGTAGGGACAGGGCGCTACGAGCAGTACTTC CASSVGTGRYEQYF
many NA TRBJ1-1 TRBV7-9 TGTGCCAGCAGCTTAGTAGGCAGGGGAGCTTTCTTT CASSLVGRGAFF
many NA TRBJ1-1 TRBV16 TGTGCCAGCAGCCAATCGTCGATTTCGGCTTTCTTT CASSQSSISAFF
many NA TRBJ2-7 TRBV10-1 TGCGCCAGCAGTGAGTTGACAGAGCCGCAGTACTTC CASSELTEPQYF
many NA TRBJ1-4 TRBV5-5 TGTGCCAGCAGCCGCGGTCCGGGGGAGAATGAAAAACTGTTTTTT CASSRGPGENEKLFF
few NA TRBJ1-1 TRBV6-6 TGTGCCAGCAGTTACTCGAAGGTCACCACTGAAGCTTTCTTT CASSYSKVTTEAFF
NA NA TRBJ1-5 TRBV2 TGTGCCAGCAGTGCTCGGAGTAGCAATCAGCCCCAGCATTTT CASSARSSNQPQHF
NA NA TRBJ2-7 TRBV6-1 TGTGCCAGCAGTGAAGCCTTTCAGTGGACACCCATCTTC CASSEAFQWTPIF
NA TRBD1 TRBJ2-3 TRBV6-2/TRBV6-3 TGTGCCAGCAGTGGCCGGGACAGGACTCCAGATACGCAGTATTTT CASSGRDRTPDTQYF
few NA TRBJ2-6 TRBV14 TGTGCCAGCAGCCAAGGGGTGAGGGGCGCTGGGGCCAACGTCCTGACTTTC CASSQGVRGAGANVLTF
many NA TRBJ1-3 TRBV7-9 TGTGCCAGCAGTTATCCACGGGAATACTCTGGAAACACCATATATTTT CASSYPREYSGNTIYF
few TRBD2 TRBJ2-2 TRBV4-2 TGTGCCAGCAGCCAATCGGGACTAGCGGACGGGGAGCTGTTTTTT CASSQSGLADGELFF